This T cell receptor (beta chain) was recorded in a study of a mutant IDH1 vaccine in newly diagnosed glioma. Clones were read by immunoSEQ multiplex PCR, and TCRdb kept only the in-frame ones, dropping some. Of some 20,000 clones in the sample, roughly 86% are singletons; the top ten hold over 10%. Concerning this clone itself: Its matching antigen is unknown.

Time point: week 23, last vaccination. Topical imiquimod was applied with each vaccine dose, which held 300 ug of mutant IDH1 20-mer peptide. The CDR3 has 13 amino acids. Germline loops: CDR1 MNHNS, CDR2 SASEGT. V gave up 10 bases and J gave up 5 bases; unmatched junction bases: 7. Sequenced material: PBMCs, taken from a glioma patient whose treatment included an IDH1 peptide vaccine. This chain joins TRBV6-1 and TRBJ2-2; TRBD1 matches 7 bases. This TCR derives from a man younger than 45 with glioma. This CDR3 is CATYRGGTGELFF. The CDR3 coding sequence is TGTGCCACCTACAGGGGCGGGACCGGGGAGCTGTTTTTT.